What follows are 7 T cell receptor beta chains derived from one specimen sequenced in a study of beta chain features in type 1 diabetes (dated by TCRdb to 2016 to 2019). What the work shows at the level of the full study, not this receptor alone: A moderate but significant shortening of TCRB CDR3 length was observed in type 1 diabetes patients in all four CD4+ subsets.

Library preparation employed the immunoSEQ multiplex PCR assay. The entire isolated RNA was reverse transcribed using the High Capacity cDNA Reverse Transcription Kit, and thus expressed TCRB transcripts were sequenced. The table was pulled from immuneACCESS by TCRdb, which kept in-frame rearrangements only. Such tables lose some clones; where checked, under half of the loss comes from unresolved V genes, and the rest has no known cause. The sample yields a few hundred thousand clones; roughly a tenth were counted once. The ten top clones hold about 0.63% of the sample. What these receptors recognize is not known. Material: central memory CD4+ T cells from blood. Receptors originate from a young man with type 1 diabetes.

This chain connects TRBV7-2 to TRBJ1-5, with D hard to call. V lost 7 bases to trimming and J lost 7 bases, with 20 bases between them. The CDR3 runs to 15 residues. CDR1 is SGHTA and CDR2 is FQGNSA in the germline V gene. The CDR3 sequence is CASTPVMWTEQPQHF. In nucleotides, the CDR3 is TGTGCCAGCACCCCAGTGATGTGGACGGAACAGCCCCAGCATTTT.

This clone has just a few counts. The rearrangement links TRBV11-2 to TRBJ1-2; D gene ambiguous. The CDR3 runs to 13 residues. V shed 1 base and J shed 2 bases, with 5 bases lying between them. From germline, CDR1 is SGHAT and CDR2 FQNNGV. The CDR3 nucleotides are TGTGCCAGCAGCTTAGGAGGGAACTATGGCTACACCTTC. Translating it yields CASSLGGNYGYTF.

This clone was seen a few times. Germline is not matched at one junction end, which may reflect a read error. This chain joins TRBV4-1 and TRBJ1-1; D perhaps matches TRBD1 (6 bases). Germline CDR1 is MGHRA and CDR2 is YSYEKL. The CDR3 covers 14 residues. Here the CDR3 DNA reads TGTGCCAGCAGCCCCGGCCGACAGGAAGCTGAAGCTTTCTTT. This sequence encodes CASSPGRQEAEAFF.

About this clone: One junction end does not reproduce the germline sequence, and a read error may be involved. Other DNA sequences of this sample code for an identical CDR3. The CDR3 sequence is CASSQDLQGAYEQYF. The CDR3 DNA reads TGCGCCAGCAGCCAAGATTTACAGGGAGCCTACGAGCAGTACTTC. The gene calls are TRBV5-4 and TRBJ2-7; tentative D call: TRBD1 (6 bases). Per the germline V gene, CDR1 is SGHNT and CDR2 is YYREEE (reference sequence). The CDR3 has 15 amino acids. The full variable domain, in which reference TRBV5-4 and TRBJ2-7 provide the parts outside the CDR3, is ETGVTQSPTHLIKTRGQQVTLRCSSQSGHNTVSWYQQALGQGPQFIFQYYREEENGRGNFPPRFSGLQFPNYSSELNVNALELDDSALYLCASSQDLQGAYEQYFGPGTRLTVT.

The gene calls are TRBV5-1 and TRBJ2-5; no clear D gene. Germline V gene data show CDR1 as SGHRS and CDR2 as YFSETQ. Between the trimmed V and J ends, which lost 4 bases and 1 base, there was a span of 8 bases. This CDR3 has 13 residues. The CDR3 nucleotides read TGCGCCAGCAGCCCCCGGCCCCAAGAGACCCAGTACTTC. Translating gives CASSPRPQETQYF.

V and J are TRBV27 and TRBJ1-2; TRBD1 aligns across 7 bases. Trimming took 6 bases from V and 0 from J; bases not matched to a gene: 4. Per the germline V gene, CDR1 is MNHEY and CDR2 is SMNVEV (reference sequence). The CDR3 covers 14 residues. CDR3 coding DNA: TGTGCCAGCAGGACGACAGGGTCTAACTATGGCTACACCTTC. Its translation is CASRTTGSNYGYTF.

In this sample, this clone turned up a few times. V gene TRBV30 combines with J gene TRBJ2-7; 9 positions match TRBD1. V dropped 2 bases and J dropped 4; count of bases not matched to a gene: 15. The CDR3 covers 17 residues. Germline CDR1 and CDR2: GTSNPN and SVGIG (reference sequence). CDR3 protein: CAWSRPIRGDREYEQYF. CDR3 bases: TGTGCCTGGAGTAGACCCATTCGAGGGGACAGGGAGTACGAGCAGTACTTC.